The clone carrying this T cell receptor (beta chain) was seen more than once but under ten times. Its antigen is as yet unknown. This sample was taken from a study of human T cells and chemical hapten exposure. Study as a whole: Donors were sensitized with 2% DPC on the upper inner arm. Alopecia areata, totalis or universalis affected patients, mainly female.

In TCRdb, the RACE reads were re-called with MiXCR into one record per CDR3 protein. The table records some 88,000 distinct CDR3 sequences, 9.5% to 12% of them present only once. Specified time point: patch test 2, 6 weeks after DPC sensitization. The treatment denotes: therapeutic diphenylcyclopropenone sensitization with weekly scalp DPC. The CDR3 is 17 amino acids. The V segment lost 3 bases and the J segment 1 base; nucleotides outside the gene matches: 6. The germline V gene has CDR1 DFQATT and CDR2 SNEGSKA (reference sequence). Study results and caveats: Expanded TCR counts at PT1 went up together with patch test score, a positive correlation.

J is TRBJ2-2 and V is TRBV20-1, with 12 bases fitting TRBD2. The source was whole blood, collected in connection with sensitization to the hapten diphenylcyclopropenone (DPC). The origin of this receptor is a man aged 40-55 years with alopecia areata. Some clones in this sample may be carry-over from other donors' samples. The CDR3 DNA is TGCAGTGCTAGTCCGCTAGCGGGAGGGTTGAACACCGGGGAGCTGTTTTTT. Translation gives CSASPLAGGLNTGELFF.